This T cell receptor beta chain was recovered during a study of early T cells in non-severe SARS-CoV-2 infection. The TCR library protocol attached unique molecular identifiers to the individual cDNA molecules. TCRdb reanalysed the 5' RACE reads using MiXCR and keeps one entry per CDR3 protein. The sample shows some 71,000 distinct CDR3 sequences, over 10% of them seen only once. The CDR3 contains 15 residues. Deletions cut 3 bases from V and 4 bases from J, with 13 bases between. This TCR was recovered from an adult who was a healthcare worker with PCR-confirmed SARS-CoV-2 infection or an uninfected control (not recorded which). The sample consisted of whole blood, taken at baseline. The chain joins TRBV12-3 or TRBV12-4 to TRBJ2-1; D not resolved. CDR3 amino acids: CASSLRLRGYNEQFF. As DNA, the CDR3 is TGTGCCAGCAGTTTGAGACTTCGCGGATACAATGAGCAGTTCTTC.